This section outlines one T cell receptor (beta chain) sequence together with its context. Its specific antigen is unknown. The junction departs from the called germline gene at one end, perhaps through a read error. The germline V gene (reference sequence) specifies SEHNR as CDR1 and FQNEAQ as CDR2. CDR3 length: 11 amino acids, cysteine to phenylalanine. Solely the CDR3 DNA is kept, with 33 bases framed from the first base. The cohort was made up of hundreds of healthy bone marrow donors. At the time of sampling, every cohort member was nominally healthy, though immune exposures that went unrecorded were likely present. The donor was CMV seronegative and was included in the group of over 300 seronegative cohort members. A peripheral blood sample was collected from each donor, and TCR beta sequencing was performed on peripheral blood mononuclear cells. Genomic DNA extraction from the blood cell samples was performed with the Qiagen DNeasy Blood Extraction Kit.

The data originate from a study of cytomegalovirus exposure and HLA in healthy donors (dated by TCRdb to 2016 to 2017). In terms of the full investigation: An earlier analysis of under 600 of the donors reported 250 to 300 Gb of sequence data and around 110 million unique TCR beta sequences from around 200 million T cells. In an earlier analysis of about 590 of the donors, high-throughput TCR beta sequencing was used to judge whether each TCR beta V gene segment behaved as functional or pseudogenic. A later analysis re-analyzed previously published TCR beta repertoires from approximately 700 donors and added high-resolution HLA genotyping to study TCR occurrence patterns. The aim of the study was to test whether cataloging public T cell receptors could identify signatures of past pathogen exposure. An early release that covered around 590 HLA-typed donors contained approximately 300 gigabases of sequencing data and around 80 million unique TCR sequences. Donor age, sex, ethnicity and CMV serostatus were collected together with the repertoire data. Typing coverage differed by locus: A, B, C, DRB1 and DQB1 were typed in roughly 620-640 donors, DQA1 in 522, DPA1 in some 570, and DPB1 in 400 to 480. HLA typing included class I and class II loci at four-digit resolution. A later genetic analysis used genome-wide SNP genotypes for about 60% of the 666 donors, treating that subset as a discovery cohort. Roughly 5 DR-DQ haplotypes were handled as single units for association and clustering, since linkage in the cohort was strong. Along with the roughly 670-subject first cohort, a separate validation cohort of approximately 110 different subjects was used. Of the 300 to 450 genotyped donors, 65% to 90% were placed in the genetic ancestry cluster associated with self-reported Caucasian donors. All discovery cohort repertoires had been generated on a single sequencing platform. High-throughput TCR immunosequencing, statistical association of individual TCRs with disease status, and machine learning were combined to predict cytomegalovirus infection status. Among around 400 genotyped donors of the cohort, an average of around 250,000 unique TCR beta nucleotide sequences was sequenced per donor, of which about 18% were non-productive. The later analysis used no new phenotypic data to find candidate immune exposures, relying instead on TCR beta sequences and their occurrence across donors. The study used immunosequencing to profile the T cell repertoires of more than 650 subjects and linked those repertoires to cytomegalovirus serostatus. What the work shows at the level of the full study, not this receptor alone: A further reported finding was that TCR beta sequences accurately predicted the HLA-A and HLA-B alleles for most subjects in the first cohort. Sequencing depth was assumed to be roughly uniform across donors in the presence/absence analyses, though that assumption may not hold. A cluster of highly shared sequence variants was judged likely to be a technical artifact of the sequencing pipeline. Several of the top co-occurrence clusters appeared to be linked to parvovirus B19, influenza, CMV and Epstein-Barr virus, according to a later analysis. Compared with equally common non-associated chains, HLA-associated TCR beta chains in a later analysis were more clonally expanded and had lower generation probabilities. Linkage disequilibrium might explain the correlated functional status among segregating V segments, but an unknown experimental factor could not be excluded. Some IMGT-functional V segments, including TRBV6-2 and TRBV6-3, could not be told apart with the 87-base-pair reads, so those segments were excluded. V-gene and J-gene trimming of TCR beta chains was associated with a missense DCLRE1C variant in a later genetic analysis, and the association was replicated in an independent cohort. A few of the identified cytomegalovirus-associated TCR beta chains were confirmed in vitro to be specific for cytomegalovirus antigens. According to a later analysis, TCR association rates differed among HLA loci, with DRB1 alleles showing the most associated TCRs and HLA-C alleles showing the fewest. According to a later genetic analysis, donors in an Asian-associated ancestry cluster had fewer N-insertions in productive TCRs than the approximately 670-donor mean. Because counts were too low, seventeen rarely observed V segments, including chromosome 9 orphons, were excluded from the earlier analysis of a few hundred of the donors. According to the authors, the approach could potentially be generalized to other disease states and immunological phenotypes. Specific HLA alleles were associated with about 17,000 TCR beta sequences at a false discovery rate of 0.05 in a later analysis. While some public TCRs were present in many individuals, most TCR sequences turned up only very rarely across donors. Most CMV-associated TCR beta chains appeared to be HLA-restricted in a later analysis, and the HLA associations seemed to be driven largely by CMV exposure. Strong co-occurrence of HLA alleles, especially DR and DQ, made assigning TCR associations to individual alleles difficult. Because some donors lacked HLA typing at each locus, the association tests relied only on the typed subset. In this cohort, only TCR beta chains were sequenced, and detectable features were limited by the absence of alpha or paired-chain data. In an earlier analysis of more than 500 of the donors, most TCR beta V segments appeared in productive rearrangements about 87% or about 30% of the time, broadly matching IMGT annotations. For the cohort, immune exposure information was limited to CMV serostatus. The study gave a list of about 150 TCR beta chains associated with cytomegalovirus. Cytomegalovirus status was reported to be diagnosed by the classifier with high specificity and sensitivity in both the original and validation cohorts.

The method was the immunoSEQ multiplex PCR assay. For the multiplex PCR, a mixture combining 60 forward primers for TCR Vbeta segments and 13 reverse primers for TCR Jbeta segments was used. A multiplex PCR assay on genomic DNA amplified the CDR3 region of rearranged TCR beta genes. The amplified TCR beta libraries were sequenced on the Illumina HiSeq System as 87-base-pair reads. The source study handled its data this way. Across the roughly 640 repertoires, a later analysis counted roughly 84 million unique TCR beta chains, 9.5 million to 12 million of which were shared by at least two donors. Raw reads were error-corrected and collapsed into unique sequences with a nearest-neighbor algorithm that merged closely related sequences to remove PCR and sequencing errors. To assign V, D and J gene segments, CDR3 sequences were aligned to IMGT reference sequences. For a sequence to be retained, at least a six-nucleotide match to both a V gene segment and a J gene segment was required. A rearrangement was called productive if the CDR3 had no stop codons and remained in frame with V and J, and every other rearrangement was called non-productive. Following IMGT convention, CDR3 was defined as the stretch from the second conserved V-encoded cysteine up to the conserved J-encoded phenylalanine. In an earlier analysis of around 640 of the donors, sequences lacking an unambiguous match to a single V gene segment were excluded. An earlier analysis of several hundred of the donors called V segments functional above 56.7% productive rearrangements and segregating when the between-donor standard deviation exceeded 5%. A statistical classification framework was developed to diagnose cytomegalovirus status using the catalog of TCR beta chain sequences. In a later analysis, TCR nucleotide sequences were compared against IMGT/GENE-DB human TR gene sequences so that V and J genes could be assigned. Using the TCRdist pipeline, a later analysis assigned CDR3 sequences along with most-parsimonious VDJ recombination scenarios. In a later analysis, each TCR beta chain was defined by its CDR3 amino acid sequence together with its V-gene family, and reads lacking a unique V-gene family were excluded. To address suspected cross-contamination and a sequencing artifact, a later analysis removed approximately 590 highly shared, low-generation-probability nucleotide sequences. In a later analysis, a clonal expansion index was calculated for each public chain from normalized within-repertoire ranks of inferred template counts. In a later analysis, generation probabilities were computed with a VDJ recombination model fitted to out-of-frame rearrangements, and the resulting probabilities were checked against IGoR. In a later analysis, hypergeometric tests were used to score TCR-TCR, TCR-HLA and TCR-CMV co-occurrence, with a repertoire-size bias correction applied to TCR pairs. In a later analysis, false discovery rates were estimated by permuting HLA or CMV assignments 20 times. A later analysis grouped co-occurring TCRs with DBSCAN, adding TCRdist sequence similarity when clustering within HLA-allele-positive subsets. Co-occurrence clustering excluded repertoires with fewer than 30,000 or more than 120,000 public chains, plus five with anomalous nucleotide sharing. The clones in this table, taken by TCRdb from immuneACCESS, are in-frame only. Not every clone is retained; where verified, under half of the shortfall comes from an unresolved V gene, and the cause of the rest is unknown. V and J calls and clone size come straight from that table; D and trimming were deduced from the DNA. This sample is represented by approximately 190,000 clones; about 84% of them were singletons. The top ten constitute 3.5% to 4% of the sample.

This receptor was obtained from a man between 50 and 59 years old in good health and CMV-seronegative. Sequencing was carried out using PBMCs. The chain is encoded by TRBV7-9 joined to TRBJ2-4; possibly the D gene is TRBD2, per 5 matching bases. This receptor carries the CDR3 CSSSPPGIQYF. The DNA sequence follows: TGTTCCAGCAGCCCTCCGGGGATTCAGTACTTC.